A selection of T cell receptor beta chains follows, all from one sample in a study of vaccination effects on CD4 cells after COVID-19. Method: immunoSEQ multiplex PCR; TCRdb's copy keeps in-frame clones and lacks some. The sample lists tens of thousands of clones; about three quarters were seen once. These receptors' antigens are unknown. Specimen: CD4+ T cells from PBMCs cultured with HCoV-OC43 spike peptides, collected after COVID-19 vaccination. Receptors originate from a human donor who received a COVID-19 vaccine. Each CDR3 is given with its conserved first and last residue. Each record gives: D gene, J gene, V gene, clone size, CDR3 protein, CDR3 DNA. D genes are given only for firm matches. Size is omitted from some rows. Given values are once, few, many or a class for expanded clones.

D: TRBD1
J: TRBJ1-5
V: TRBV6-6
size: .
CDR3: CASSGRTGLINQPQHF
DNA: TGTGCCAGCAGTGGACGGACAGGGTTGATCAATCAGCCCCAGCATTTT

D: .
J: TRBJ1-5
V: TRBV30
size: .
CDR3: CAWSEGVGNQPQHF
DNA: TGTGCCTGGAGTGAAGGTGTCGGCAATCAGCCCCAGCATTTT

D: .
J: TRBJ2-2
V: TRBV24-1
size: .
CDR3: CATSDPSRTGELFF
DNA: TGTGCCACCAGTGATCCGTCTCGGACCGGGGAGCTGTTTTTT

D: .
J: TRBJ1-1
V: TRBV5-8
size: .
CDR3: CASSPGRTKNTEAFF
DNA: TGTGCCAGCAGCCCTGGACGGACTAAGAACACTGAAGCTTTCTTT

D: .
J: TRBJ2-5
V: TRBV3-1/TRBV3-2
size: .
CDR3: CASMGLQETQYF
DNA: TGTGCCAGCATGGGGCTTCAAGAGACCCAGTACTTC

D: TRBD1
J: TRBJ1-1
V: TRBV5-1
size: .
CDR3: CASSLHRGNTEAFF
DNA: TGCGCCAGCAGCTTGCACAGGGGGAACACTGAAGCTTTCTTT

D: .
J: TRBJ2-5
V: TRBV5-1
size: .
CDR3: CATSPGRVILETQYF
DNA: TGCGCCACCTCCCCCGGCAGGGTTATTTTAGAGACCCAGTACTTC

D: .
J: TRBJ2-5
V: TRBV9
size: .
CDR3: CASSVGGAQETQYF
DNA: TGTGCCAGCAGCGTAGGCGGGGCCCAAGAGACCCAGTACTTC

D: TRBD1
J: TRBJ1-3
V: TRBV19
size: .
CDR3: CASQQGAGNTIYF
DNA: TGTGCCAGTCAACAGGGGGCTGGAAACACCATATATTTT

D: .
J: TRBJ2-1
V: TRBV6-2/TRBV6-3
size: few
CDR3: CASSRGQNTYNEQFF
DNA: TGTGCCAGCAGTAGAGGACAGAATACCTACAATGAGCAGTTCTTC

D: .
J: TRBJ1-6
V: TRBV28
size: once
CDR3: CASSSDGVGDSPLHF
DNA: TGTGCCAGCAGTTCCGATGGGGTGGGTGATTCACCCCTCCACTTT

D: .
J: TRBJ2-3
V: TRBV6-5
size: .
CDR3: CAIKDTLGTDTQYF
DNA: TGTGCCATAAAGGACACACTTGGGACAGATACGCAGTATTTT

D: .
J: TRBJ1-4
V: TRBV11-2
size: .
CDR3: CASSLRSSTRQNEKLFF
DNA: TGTGCCAGCAGCTTACGGTCATCCACCAGGCAAAATGAAAAACTGTTTTTT

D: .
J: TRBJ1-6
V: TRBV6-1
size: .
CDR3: CASSERARGTYNSPLHF
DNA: TGTGCCAGCAGTGAACGGGCCAGGGGAACATATAATTCACCCCTCCACTTT

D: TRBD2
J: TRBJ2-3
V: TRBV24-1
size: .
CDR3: CATSDWGGGPDTQYF
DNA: TGTGCCACCAGTGATTGGGGCGGGGGGCCTGATACGCAGTATTTT

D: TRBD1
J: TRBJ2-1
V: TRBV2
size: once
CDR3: CASSGRQGNEQFF
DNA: TGTGCCAGCAGTGGAAGACAGGGCAATGAGCAGTTCTTC

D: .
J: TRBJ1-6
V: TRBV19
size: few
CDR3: CASRLLDNSPLHF
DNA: TGTGCCAGTAGACTGCTTGACAATTCACCCCTCCACTTT

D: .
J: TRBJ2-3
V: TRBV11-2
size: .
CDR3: CASSLFEGTDTQYF
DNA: TGTGCCAGCAGCTTATTTGAGGGGACAGATACGCAGTATTTT

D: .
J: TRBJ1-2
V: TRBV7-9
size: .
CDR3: CASSLFSLGGHGDGYTF
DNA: TGTGCCAGCAGCTTATTTTCATTGGGCGGCCACGGGGATGGCTACACCTTC

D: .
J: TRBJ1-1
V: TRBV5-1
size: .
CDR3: CASSYQQNTEAFF
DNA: TGCGCCAGCAGCTACCAACAGAACACTGAAGCTTTCTTT

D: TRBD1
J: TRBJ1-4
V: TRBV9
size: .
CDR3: CASSVGAGTVNEKLFF
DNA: TGTGCCAGCAGCGTAGGAGCCGGGACAGTAAATGAAAAACTGTTTTTT

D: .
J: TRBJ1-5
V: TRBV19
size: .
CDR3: CASSIKAVAVGQPQHF
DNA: TGTGCCAGTAGTATTAAGGCGGTAGCGGTTGGCCAGCCCCAGCATTTT

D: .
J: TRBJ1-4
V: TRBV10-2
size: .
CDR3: CASSEENEKLFF
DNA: TGCGCCAGCAGTGAGGAGAATGAAAAACTGTTTTTT

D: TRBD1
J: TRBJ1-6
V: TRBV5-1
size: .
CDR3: CASSLDNRGLDNSPLHF
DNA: TGCGCCAGCAGCTTGGATAACAGGGGCCTTGATAATTCACCCCTCCACTTT

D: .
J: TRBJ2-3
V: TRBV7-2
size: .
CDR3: CASSPRMGDTQYF
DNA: TGTGCCAGCAGTCCTAGGATGGGGGATACGCAGTATTTT

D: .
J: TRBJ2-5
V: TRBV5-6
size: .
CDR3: CASSEWGAPETQYF
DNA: TGTGCCAGCAGCGAATGGGGGGCGCCGGAGACCCAGTACTTC

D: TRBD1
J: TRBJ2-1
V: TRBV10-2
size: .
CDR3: CASSDPGTGPYNEQFF
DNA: TGCGCCAGCAGTGATCCCGGGACAGGGCCATACAATGAGCAGTTCTTC

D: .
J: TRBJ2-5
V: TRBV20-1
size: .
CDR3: CSDKGETQYF
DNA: TGCAGTGATAAGGGGGAGACCCAGTACTTC

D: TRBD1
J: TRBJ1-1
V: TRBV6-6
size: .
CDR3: CASSQPQGAEAFF
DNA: TGTGCCAGCAGTCAACCACAGGGGGCTGAAGCTTTCTTT

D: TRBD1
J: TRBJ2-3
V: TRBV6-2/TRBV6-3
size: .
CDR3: CASSYSDRGTTDTQYF
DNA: TGTGCCAGCAGTTACTCGGACAGGGGGACAACAGATACGCAGTATTTT

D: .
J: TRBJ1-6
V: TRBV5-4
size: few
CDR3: CASSLLTGSPLHF
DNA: TGTGCCAGCAGCCTTCTAACGGGTTCACCCCTCCACTTT

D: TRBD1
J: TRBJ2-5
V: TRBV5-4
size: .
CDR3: CASSLGGDRGLETQYF
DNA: TGTGCCAGCAGCTTGGGTGGGGACAGGGGGCTGGAGACCCAGTACTTC

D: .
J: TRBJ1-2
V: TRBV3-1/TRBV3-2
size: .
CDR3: CASSQDWAARGYTF
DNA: TGTGCCAGCAGCCAAGATTGGGCGGCACGGGGCTACACCTTC

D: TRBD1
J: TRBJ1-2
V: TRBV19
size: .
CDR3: CASSTAAGQAPYGYTF
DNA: TGTGCCAGTAGTACAGCCGCCGGACAGGCCCCCTATGGCTACACCTTC

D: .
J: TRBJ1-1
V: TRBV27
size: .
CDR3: CASSLRGPNRNTEAFF
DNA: TGTGCCAGCAGTTTAAGGGGCCCAAACCGAAACACTGAAGCTTTCTTT

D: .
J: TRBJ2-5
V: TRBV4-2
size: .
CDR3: CASSQGLLEVETQYF
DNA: TGTGCCAGCAGCCAAGGGCTACTCGAGGTAGAGACCCAGTACTTC

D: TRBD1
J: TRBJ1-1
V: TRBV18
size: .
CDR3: CASYGTGLVTEAFF
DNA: TGTGCCAGCTATGGGACAGGGCTGGTCACTGAAGCTTTCTTT

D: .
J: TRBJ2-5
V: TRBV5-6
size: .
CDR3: CASSLVGFRSQETQYF
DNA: TGTGCCAGCAGCTTGGTCGGTTTCCGGTCTCAAGAGACCCAGTACTTC

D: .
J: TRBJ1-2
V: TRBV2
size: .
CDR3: CASRAGRQMGGYTF
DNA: TGTGCCAGCAGGGCAGGGAGACAAATGGGAGGCTACACCTTC

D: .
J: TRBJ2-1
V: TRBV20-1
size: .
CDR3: CSAKTLLQFF
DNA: TGCAGTGCTAAAACCCTTCTCCAGTTCTTC

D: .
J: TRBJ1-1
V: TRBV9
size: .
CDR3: CASSVVSRQTEAFF
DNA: TGTGCCAGCAGCGTAGTGAGTCGGCAAACTGAAGCTTTCTTT

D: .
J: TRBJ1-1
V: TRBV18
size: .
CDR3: CASSPQGLGNTEAFF
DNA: TGTGCCAGCTCACCGCAGGGGCTTGGGAACACTGAAGCTTTCTTT

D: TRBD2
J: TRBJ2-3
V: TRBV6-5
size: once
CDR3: CASSSGGANTQYF
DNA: TGTGCCAGCAGTAGCGGGGGTGCAAATACGCAGTATTTT

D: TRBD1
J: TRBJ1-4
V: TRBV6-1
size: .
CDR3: CASSDRDRAIGWATNEKLFF
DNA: TGTGCCAGCAGTGATCGCGACAGGGCGATAGGTTGGGCAACTAATGAAAAACTGTTTTTT

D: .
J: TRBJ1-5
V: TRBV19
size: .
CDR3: CASNPDRAQPQHF
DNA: TGTGCCAGTAACCCGGACCGGGCCCAGCCCCAGCATTTT

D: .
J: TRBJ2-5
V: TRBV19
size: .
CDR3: CASSMVTAQETQYF
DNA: TGTGCCAGTAGTATGGTGACAGCTCAAGAGACCCAGTACTTC

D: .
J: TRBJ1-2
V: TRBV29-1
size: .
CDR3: CSVFDYGYTF
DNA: TGCAGCGTTTTCGATTATGGCTACACCTTC

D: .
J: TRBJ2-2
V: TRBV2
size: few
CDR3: CASSGVVAKTGELFF
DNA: TGTGCCAGCAGTGGGGTCGTGGCAAAAACCGGGGAGCTGTTTTTT

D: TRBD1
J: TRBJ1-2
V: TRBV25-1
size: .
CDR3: CASSPAGGSGYTF
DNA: TGTGCCAGCAGTCCGGCAGGGGGTAGTGGCTACACCTTC

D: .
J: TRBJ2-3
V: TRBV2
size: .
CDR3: CASGRETDTQYF
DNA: TGTGCCAGCGGCAGGGAGACAGATACGCAGTATTTT

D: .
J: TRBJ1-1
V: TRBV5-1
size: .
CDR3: CASSLVSRLNTEAFF
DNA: TGCGCCAGCAGCTTGGTTTCCAGGCTGAACACTGAAGCTTTCTTT

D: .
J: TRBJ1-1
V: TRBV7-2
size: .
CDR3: CASSFYTEAFF
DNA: TGTGCCAGCAGCTTCTACACTGAAGCTTTCTTT

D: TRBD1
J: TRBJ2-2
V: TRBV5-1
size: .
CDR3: CASSPPGQGNTGELFF
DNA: TGCGCCAGCAGCCCCCCGGGACAGGGGAACACCGGGGAGCTGTTTTTT

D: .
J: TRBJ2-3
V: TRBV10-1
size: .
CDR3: CASSESRRGGDTQYF
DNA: TGCGCCAGCAGTGAGTCGCGGAGGGGGGGCGATACGCAGTATTTT

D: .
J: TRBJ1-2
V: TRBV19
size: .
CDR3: CASSYPSGSIYGYTF
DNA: TGTGCCAGTAGTTATCCCTCCGGTTCTATCTATGGCTACACCTTC

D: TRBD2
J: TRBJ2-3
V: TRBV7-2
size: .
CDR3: CASSYQPGTSASTQYF
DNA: TGTGCCAGCAGCTACCAGCCAGGGACTAGCGCGAGTACGCAGTATTTT

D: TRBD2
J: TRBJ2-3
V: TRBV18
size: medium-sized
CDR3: CASSKMTSSRTDTQYF
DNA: TGTGCCAGCTCAAAGATGACTAGCTCTCGCACAGATACGCAGTATTTT

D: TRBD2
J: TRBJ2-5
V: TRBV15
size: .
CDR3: CATSRGGSDQETQYF
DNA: TGTGCCACCAGCAGGGGGGGGTCTGACCAAGAGACCCAGTACTTC

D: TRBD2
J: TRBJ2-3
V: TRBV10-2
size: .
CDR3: CASSDLSGGPRFTDTQYF
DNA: TGCGCCAGCAGTGATTTGAGCGGGGGCCCTAGATTCACAGATACGCAGTATTTT

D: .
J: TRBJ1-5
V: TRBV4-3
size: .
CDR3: CASSQDSGNQPQHF
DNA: TGCGCCAGCAGCCAAGATAGCGGCAATCAGCCCCAGCATTTT